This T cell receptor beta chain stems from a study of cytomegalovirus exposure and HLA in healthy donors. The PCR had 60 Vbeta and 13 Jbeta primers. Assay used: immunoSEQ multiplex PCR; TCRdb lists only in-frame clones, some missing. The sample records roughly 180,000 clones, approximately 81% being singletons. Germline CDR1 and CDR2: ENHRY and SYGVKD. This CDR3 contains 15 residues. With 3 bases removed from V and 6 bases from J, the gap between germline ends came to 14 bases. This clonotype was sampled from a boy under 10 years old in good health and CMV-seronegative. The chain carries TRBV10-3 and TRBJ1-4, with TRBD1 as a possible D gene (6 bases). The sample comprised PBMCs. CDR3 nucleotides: TGTGCCATCAGTGATTCTGGGGGCGAAGATGAAAAACTGTTTTTT. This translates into CAISDSGGEDEKLFF.